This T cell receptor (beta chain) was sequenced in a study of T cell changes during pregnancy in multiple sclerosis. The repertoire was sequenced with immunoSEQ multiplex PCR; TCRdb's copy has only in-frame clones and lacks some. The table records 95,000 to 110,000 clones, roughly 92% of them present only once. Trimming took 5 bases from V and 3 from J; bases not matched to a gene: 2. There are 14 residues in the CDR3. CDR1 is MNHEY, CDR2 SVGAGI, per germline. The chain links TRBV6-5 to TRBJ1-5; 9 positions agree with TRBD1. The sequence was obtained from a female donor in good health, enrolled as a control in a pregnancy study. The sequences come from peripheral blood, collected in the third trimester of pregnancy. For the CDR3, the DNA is TGTGCCAGCAGTGACAGGGGGTACAATCAGCCCCAGCATTTT. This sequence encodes CASSDRGYNQPQHF.